The following is a T cell receptor beta chain sequence with its context. This clone was observed at least ten times. Its antigen specificity is not known. The read falls 3 residues short of the CDR3 end, and the missing part is taken from the germline J gene. This sample is part of a study of T cell clonality in common variable immunodeficiency (dated by TCRdb to the mid-2010s). Broad study findings and their caveats: Increased TCRbeta clonality was found in CVID subjects compared with healthy controls (t-test p = 0.018), with the increase being most characteristic of about a third of subjects. Despite equal DNA input, controls averaged roughly 80,000 unique sequences per sample versus some 30,000 in CVID samples. Fewer deletions and N-nucleotide insertions were reportedly observed in CVID TCRbeta sequences, and highly modified clones with 13 or more V deletions were reportedly absent from CVID TCRbeta sequences. According to the authors, finding the cause of the higher clonality in CVID would require sequencing the repertoires of T cell subpopulations. Differences among patients in the CVID cohort limited the correlations between repertoire features and clinical complications. CVID subjects shared fewer TCRbeta clones with each other than healthy controls did (p < 0.0001).

Most of the CVID patients and most of the healthy controls were of Caucasian heritage. From each donor, roughly 5 to 8.5 ml of heparinized peripheral whole blood was collected. TCRbeta CDR3 repertoires were sequenced from genomic DNA of adults with common variable immune deficiency (CVID) and healthy adult controls. The control group comprised 22 healthy adult volunteers, roughly 12 female and about 10 male, aged 23 to 66 years with a mean age of approximately 35. Diluted blood was subjected to density centrifugation over Hypaque 1077 or Ficoll-Paque for isolation of peripheral blood mononuclear cells. Unsorted mononuclear cells served as the source of genomic DNA, which was extracted either by Qiagen column purification or by a centrifugation-based method. The junction shows trimming of 2 bases on V and 8 bases on J, and the gene matches do not reach 5 bases of it. The germline V gene yields MNHEY for CDR1 and SVGEGT for CDR2. The CDR3 starts with the cysteine, ends with the phenylalanine, and has 15 residues. The DNA shown is the part of the CDR3 that was read: 36 bases, in frame from base 1.

For sequencing, equivalent amounts of genomic DNA were input from CVID and control samples. For every sample, a 60 bp segment covering the rearranged TCRbeta CDR3 region was amplified and then sequenced. The immunoSEQ assay, a bias-corrected multiplex PCR combined with high-throughput sequencing, was used to amplify TCRbeta. In the authors' own workflow: Each unique nucleotide sequence was treated as a clone and annotated with V, D and J genes, copy number and frequency. Sequences were labeled productive if in frame, and non-productive if out of frame or containing stop codons. As previously described, clonality was computed from Shannon's entropy. The predicted amino acid sequences of productive clones were used to derive mean CDR3 Kyte-Doolittle hydropathy. Hierarchical clustering of scaled V gene usage was performed with the R hclust function using Manhattan distance and complete linkage. Sharing of clones by CDR3 amino acid sequence was evaluated through resampling of 12 repertoires per group over 100 rounds. The repertoires were searched for around 65 published EBV-specific and roughly 230 published CMV-specific TCRbeta sequences. Two CVID samples that yielded fewer than 10,000 sequences were excluded from the analysis, so around 38 CVID repertoires were retained. Sourced from immuneACCESS, this table was stored by TCRdb with only in-frame sequences that have V and J called. A share of the clones is absent; for the studies checked, an unresolved V gene accounts for under half, and the remainder has no known explanation. V and J calls plus clone size are reproduced from that table; the DNA served to infer D and trimming. The table puts 45,000 to 55,000 clones in this sample, none counted just once. The ten biggest clones cover roughly 5.5% of the sample.

The receptor's source is a person between 18 and 75 years old in good health. The chain joins TRBV6-2 or TRBV6-3 to TRBJ1-6; the central 8 bases match TRBD1. What was sequenced was peripheral blood mononuclear cells. CDR3 DNA (partial): TGTGCCAGCAGTTACGTGGACAGGGCTTATTCACCC. The translation is CASSYVDRAYSP. The full CDR3 reads CASSYVDRAYSPLHF.